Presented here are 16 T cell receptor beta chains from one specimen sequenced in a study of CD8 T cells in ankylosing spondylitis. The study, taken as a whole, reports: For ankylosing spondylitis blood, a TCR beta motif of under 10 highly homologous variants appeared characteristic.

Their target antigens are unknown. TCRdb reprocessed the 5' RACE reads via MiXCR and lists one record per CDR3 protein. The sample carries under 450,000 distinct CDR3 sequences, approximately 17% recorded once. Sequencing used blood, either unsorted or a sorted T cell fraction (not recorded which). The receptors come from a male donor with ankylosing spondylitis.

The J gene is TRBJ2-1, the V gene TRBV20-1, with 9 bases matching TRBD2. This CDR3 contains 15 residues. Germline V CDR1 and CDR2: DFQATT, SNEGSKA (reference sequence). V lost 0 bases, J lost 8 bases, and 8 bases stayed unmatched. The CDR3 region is CSARDRIAGVYEQFF. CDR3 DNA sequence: TGCAGTGCTAGAGATAGGATAGCGGGAGTTTATGAGCAGTTCTTC.

In DNA, the CDR3 is TGTGCCAGCAGTTACTCAAGGGGAGGGGAGGAGCAGTTCTTC. Translation gives CASSYSRGGEEQFF. J is TRBJ2-1 and V is TRBV6-5; 7 positions match TRBD2. V trimming: 0 bases; J trimming: 10 bases; junction bases outside the gene matches: 6. Germline V CDR1 and CDR2: MNHEY, SVGAGI. The CDR3 loop spans 14 amino acids.

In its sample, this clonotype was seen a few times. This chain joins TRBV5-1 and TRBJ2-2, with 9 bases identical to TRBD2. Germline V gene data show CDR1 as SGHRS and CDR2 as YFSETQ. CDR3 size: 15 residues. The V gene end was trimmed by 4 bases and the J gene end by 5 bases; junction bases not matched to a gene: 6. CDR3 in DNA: TGCGCCAGCAGCCATCCTAGCGGGGCGACCGGGGAGCTGTTTTTT. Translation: CASSHPSGATGELFF.

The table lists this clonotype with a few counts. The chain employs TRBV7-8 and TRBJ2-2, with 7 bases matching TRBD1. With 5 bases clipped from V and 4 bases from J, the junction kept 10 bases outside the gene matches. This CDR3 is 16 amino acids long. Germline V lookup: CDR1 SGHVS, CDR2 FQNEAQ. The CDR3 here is CASSPRDSLLTGELFF. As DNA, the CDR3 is TGTGCCAGCAGCCCCCGGGACAGCCTTCTCACCGGGGAGCTGTTTTTT.

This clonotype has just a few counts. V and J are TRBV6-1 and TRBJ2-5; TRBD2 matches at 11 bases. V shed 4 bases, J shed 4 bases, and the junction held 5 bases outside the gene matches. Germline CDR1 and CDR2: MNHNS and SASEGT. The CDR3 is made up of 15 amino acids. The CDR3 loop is CASSGNTSGRETQYF. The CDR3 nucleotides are TGTGCCAGCAGTGGGAATACTAGCGGGAGAGAGACCCAGTACTTC.

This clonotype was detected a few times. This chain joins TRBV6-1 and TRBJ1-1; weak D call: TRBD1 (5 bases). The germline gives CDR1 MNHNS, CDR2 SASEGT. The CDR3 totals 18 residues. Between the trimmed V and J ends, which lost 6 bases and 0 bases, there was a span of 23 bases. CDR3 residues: CASRHRGDRSLMNTEAFF. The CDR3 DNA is TGTGCCAGCAGACACCGGGGGGACCGAAGTCTCATGAACACTGAAGCTTTCTTT.

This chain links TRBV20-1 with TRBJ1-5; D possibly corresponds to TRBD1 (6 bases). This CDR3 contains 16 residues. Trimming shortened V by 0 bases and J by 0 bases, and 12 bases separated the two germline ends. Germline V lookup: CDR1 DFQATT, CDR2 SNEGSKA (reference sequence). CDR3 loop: CSAREGTGHSNQPQHF. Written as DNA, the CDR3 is TGCAGTGCTAGAGAAGGAACAGGGCATAGCAATCAGCCCCAGCATTTT.

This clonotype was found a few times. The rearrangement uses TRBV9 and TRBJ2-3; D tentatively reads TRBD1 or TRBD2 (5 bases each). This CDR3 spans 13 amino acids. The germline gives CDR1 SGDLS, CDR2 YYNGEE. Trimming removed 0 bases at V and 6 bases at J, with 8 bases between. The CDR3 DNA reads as TGTGCCAGCAGCGTAGGGGGACCCGATACGCAGTATTTT. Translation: CASSVGGPDTQYF.

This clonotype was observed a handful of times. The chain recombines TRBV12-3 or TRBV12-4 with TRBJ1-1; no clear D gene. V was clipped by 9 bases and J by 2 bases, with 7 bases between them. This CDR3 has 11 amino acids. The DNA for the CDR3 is TGTGCCAGTGTCGATAACACTGAAGCTTTCTTT. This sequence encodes CASVDNTEAFF.

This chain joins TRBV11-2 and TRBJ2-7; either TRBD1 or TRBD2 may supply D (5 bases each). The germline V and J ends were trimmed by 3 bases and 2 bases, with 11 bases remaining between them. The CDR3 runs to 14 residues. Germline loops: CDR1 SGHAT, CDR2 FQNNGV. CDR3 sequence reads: CASSLGVLTYEQYF. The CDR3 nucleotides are TGTGCCAGCAGCTTGGGGGTCCTCACCTACGAGCAGTACTTC.

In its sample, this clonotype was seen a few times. CDR3 protein: CASVRVGNTEAFF. CDR3 DNA sequence: TGTGCCAGTGTTCGGGTGGGGAACACTGAAGCTTTCTTT. The genes are TRBV7-6 and TRBJ1-1; D uncertain. The germline V gene encodes CDR1 SGHVS and CDR2 FNYEAQ. V lost 9 bases to trimming and J lost 1 base, with 12 bases between them. This CDR3 contains 13 residues.

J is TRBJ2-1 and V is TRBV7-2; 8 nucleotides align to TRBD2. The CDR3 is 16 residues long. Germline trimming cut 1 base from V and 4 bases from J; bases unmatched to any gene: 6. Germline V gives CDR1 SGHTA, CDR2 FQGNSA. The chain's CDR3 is CASSLVASGPYNEQFF. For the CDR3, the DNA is TGTGCCAGCAGCTTAGTGGCTAGCGGGCCGTACAATGAGCAGTTCTTC.

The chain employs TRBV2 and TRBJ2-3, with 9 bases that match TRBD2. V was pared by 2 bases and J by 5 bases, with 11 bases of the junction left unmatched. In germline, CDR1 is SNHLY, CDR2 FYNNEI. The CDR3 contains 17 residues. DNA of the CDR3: TGTGCCAGCAGTGAACGGAGTAGCGGGGGACGTGGAGATACGCAGTATTTT. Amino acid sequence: CASSERSSGGRGDTQYF.

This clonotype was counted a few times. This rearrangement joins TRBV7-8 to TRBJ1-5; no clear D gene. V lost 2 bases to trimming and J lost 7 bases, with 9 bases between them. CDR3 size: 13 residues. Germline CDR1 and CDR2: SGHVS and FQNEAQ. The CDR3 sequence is CASSLRVEQPQHF. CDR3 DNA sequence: TGTGCCAGCAGCTTAAGGGTAGAACAGCCCCAGCATTTT. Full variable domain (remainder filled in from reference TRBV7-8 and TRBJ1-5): GAGVSQSPRYKVAKRGQDVALRCDPISGHVSLFWYQQALGQGPEFLTYFQNEAQLDKSGLPSDRFFAERPEGSVSTLKIQRTQQEDSAVYLCASSLRVEQPQHFGDGTRLSIL.

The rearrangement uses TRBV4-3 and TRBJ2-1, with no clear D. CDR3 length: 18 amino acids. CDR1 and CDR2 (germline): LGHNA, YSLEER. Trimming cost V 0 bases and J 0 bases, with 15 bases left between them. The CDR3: CASSQDLGAGSSYNEQFF. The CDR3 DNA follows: TGCGCCAGCAGCCAAGATCTGGGTGCAGGCAGCTCCTACAATGAGCAGTTCTTC.

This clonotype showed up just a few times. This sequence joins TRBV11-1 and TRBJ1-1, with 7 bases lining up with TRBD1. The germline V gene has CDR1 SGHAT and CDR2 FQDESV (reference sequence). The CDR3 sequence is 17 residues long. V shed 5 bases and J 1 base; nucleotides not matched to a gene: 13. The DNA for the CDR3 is TGTGCCAGCAGCCCGGGGGGACAGATTAGTGGGAACACTGAAGCTTTCTTT. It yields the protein CASSPGGQISGNTEAFF.